These T cell receptor beta chains were read from a single sample in a study of response to subunit inactivated influenza vaccine. TCRdb passed the RT-PCR reads through MiXCR, listing each CDR3 protein once. Altogether 590,000 or so distinct CDR3 sequences are present, 13% to 15% being singletons, with the ten largest covering 7.5% to 8%. Sequences were derived from PBMCs from blood, sampled 14 to 15 days before vaccination. These receptors were collected from a man aged 50 to 59 who received an inactivated influenza vaccine. CDR3s include the opening cysteine and the closing phenylalanine or tryptophan. The D gene is left open where the match is weak. Clone size is given for some rows only: seen once, a few or many times, or a class if the clone is expanded.

d_call j_call clone_size v_call cdr3_aa cdr3_nt
NA TRBJ2-2 few TRBV2 CASSVERVFTGELFF TGTGCCAGCAGTGTCGAGCGGGTGTTCACCGGGGAGCTGTTTTTT
NA TRBJ2-4 few TRBV4-3 CASSQDLGGLAKNIQYF TGCGCCAGCAGCCAAGACCTGGGGGGACTAGCCAAAAACATTCAGTACTTC
TRBD2 TRBJ2-7 few TRBV4-3 CASSLNGGESDEQYF TGCGCCAGCAGCCTCAATGGGGGGGAAAGTGACGAGCAGTACTTC
NA TRBJ2-7 few TRBV29-1 CSVFTRRSYEQYF TGCAGCGTTTTCACTAGGCGATCCTACGAGCAGTACTTC
NA TRBJ1-1 many TRBV12-3/TRBV12-4 CASSFGALNTEAFF TGTGCCAGCAGTTTCGGGGCCCTGAACACTGAAGCTTTCTTT
TRBD1 TRBJ1-5 NA TRBV6-7 CASSYSGQSAYSNQPQHF TGTGCCAGCAGTTACTCGGGACAGTCCGCATATAGCAATCAGCCCCAGCATTTT
TRBD2 TRBJ2-7 NA TRBV2 CASSASGRAGIEQYF TGTGCCAGCAGTGCTAGCGGGAGGGCCGGGATCGAGCAGTACTTC
NA TRBJ1-2 NA TRBV6-2/TRBV6-3 CASDSVSDSTYGYTF TGTGCCAGCGATAGTGTGAGCGACAGTACCTATGGCTACACCTTC
NA TRBJ2-1 few TRBV3-1 CASSQDWGRGEQFF TGTGCCAGCAGCCAAGACTGGGGTAGGGGTGAGCAGTTCTTC
NA TRBJ2-5 NA TRBV28 CASSSHPGGAQETQYF TGTGCCAGCAGTTCCCACCCCGGGGGAGCCCAAGAGACCCAGTACTTC
NA TRBJ2-1 many TRBV7-2 CASSLDSSEQFF TGTGCCAGCAGCTTAGACTCCAGTGAGCAGTTCTTC
NA TRBJ2-6 NA TRBV5-1 CASSPDGLPGANVLTF TGCGCCAGCAGCCCTGACGGGCTTCCTGGGGCCAACGTCCTGACTTTC
TRBD1 TRBJ2-7 NA TRBV7-9 CASSLELADRDTYEQYF TGTGCCAGCAGCTTAGAGTTAGCTGACAGGGATACCTACGAGCAGTACTTC
TRBD1 TRBJ2-5 few TRBV23-1 CASGIPGQVLIWETQYF TGCGCCAGCGGCATACCGGGACAGGTTTTAATCTGGGAGACCCAGTACTTC
TRBD2 TRBJ2-3 NA TRBV20-1 CSARKRELLDTQYF TGCAGTGCTAGGAAGCGGGAGCTGTTAGATACGCAGTATTTT
TRBD1 TRBJ2-3 many TRBV9 CASSIWTGSTDTQYF TGTGCCAGCAGCATATGGACAGGTAGCACAGATACGCAGTATTTT
TRBD1 TRBJ1-5 NA TRBV12-3/TRBV12-4 CASSLPGQGINQPQHF TGTGCCAGCAGTTTACCGGGACAGGGAATCAATCAGCCCCAGCATTTT
NA TRBJ2-5 once TRBV7-2 CASTRPGGNQETQYF TGTGCCAGCACCCGCCCCGGGGGAAACCAAGAGACCCAGTACTTC
TRBD1 TRBJ1-1 few TRBV28 CASSILRQGGRAFF TGTGCCAGCAGTATCCTCAGACAGGGTGGGAGGGCTTTCTTT